The 2 T cell receptor beta chains presented below share a single source sample, sequenced in a study of PD-1 blockade in classical Hodgkin lymphoma (TCRdb year 2020). Libraries came from the immunoSEQ multiplex PCR assay. Held by TCRdb, this immuneACCESS table contains in-frame sequences only and omits some clones. Under half of the omission traces to an unresolved V gene where checked; the cause of the rest is unknown. Within this sample are around 70,000 clones, with about two thirds of them counted one time only. Of the sample, roughly 9% falls within the top ten clones. According to the study, the label for this sample's time point signals: cycle 2 day 1 (C2D1) of nivolumab. All trial patients had relapsed after autologous stem cell transplantation, with cohorts A, B and C differing in prior brentuximab vedotin exposure. Source: peripheral blood mononuclear cells (PBMCs), taken before the second cycle of nivolumab. All receptors derive from a human donor with classical Hodgkin lymphoma.

V and J are TRBV30 and TRBJ1-3, with D hard to call. This CDR3 contains 14 residues. CDR1 GTSNPN and CDR2 SVGIG come from the germline V gene (reference sequence). Deletions cut 1 base from V and 3 bases from J, with 10 bases between. The CDR3 DNA follows: TGTGCCTGGAGTGATGGACGGCATGGAAACACCATATATTTT. Residues: CAWSDGRHGNTIYF. The complete variable domain, with remaining parts taken from reference TRBV30 and TRBJ1-3, reads SQTIHQWPATLVQPVGSPLSLECTVEGTSNPNLYWYRQAAGRGLQLLFYSVGIGQISSEVPQNLSASRPQDRQFILSSKKLLLSDSGFYLCAWSDGRHGNTIYFGEGSWLTVV.

The chain joins TRBV2 to TRBJ1-5; no reliable D call. The germline V gene encodes CDR1 SNHLY and CDR2 FYNNEI. This CDR3 has 13 residues. V was cut by 4 bases and J by 4 bases, with 8 bases left in between. The CDR3 spells CASSAGINQPQHF. DNA of the CDR3: TGTGCCAGCAGTGCCGGGATTAATCAGCCCCAGCATTTT.